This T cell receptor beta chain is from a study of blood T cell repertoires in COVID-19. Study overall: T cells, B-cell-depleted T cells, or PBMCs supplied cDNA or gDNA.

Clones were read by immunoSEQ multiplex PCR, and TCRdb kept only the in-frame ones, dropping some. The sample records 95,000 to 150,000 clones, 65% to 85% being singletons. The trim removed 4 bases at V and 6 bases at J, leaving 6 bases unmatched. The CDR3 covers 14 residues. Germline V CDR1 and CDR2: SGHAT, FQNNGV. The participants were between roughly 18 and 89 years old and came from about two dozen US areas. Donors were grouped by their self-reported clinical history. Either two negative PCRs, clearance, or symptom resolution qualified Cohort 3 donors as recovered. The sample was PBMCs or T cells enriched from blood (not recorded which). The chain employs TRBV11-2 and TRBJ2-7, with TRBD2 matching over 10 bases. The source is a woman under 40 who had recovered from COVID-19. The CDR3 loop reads CASSSLAGEPEQYF. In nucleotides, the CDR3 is TGTGCCAGCAGCTCCCTAGCGGGAGAACCCGAGCAGTACTTC.